The rows below give T cell receptor beta chains drawn from one sample of a study of T cell changes during pregnancy in multiple sclerosis. Only in-frame clones appear in the TCRdb table, and some are missing; sequencing was by immunoSEQ multiplex PCR. Of some 90,000 clones listed, roughly 91% were seen once; the top ten hold approximately 1.6%. Specimen: peripheral blood, collected after pregnancy. Receptors originate from a female donor in good health, enrolled as a control in a pregnancy study. Both conserved end residues are part of each CDR3. The order of the fields is CDR3 DNA, CDR3 protein, J gene, V gene, D gene, clone size. The D gene is left open where the match is weak. The size of a clone is reported for some rows only, either as once, few or many, or as a class for expanded clones.

CDR3 DNA: TGTGCCAGCAGCCAACAGGGGAATGAGCAGTTCTTC
CDR3 protein: CASSQQGNEQFF
J gene: TRBJ2-1
V gene: TRBV5-5
D gene: TRBD1
clone size: NA

CDR3 DNA: TGTGCCAGCAGCCCAAGGACAGGGGCTACTGAAGCTTTCTTT
CDR3 protein: CASSPRTGATEAFF
J gene: TRBJ1-1
V gene: TRBV9
D gene: TRBD1
clone size: few

CDR3 DNA: TGTGCCAGTAGTATCGGCAGGGACACTGAAGCTTTCTTT
CDR3 protein: CASSIGRDTEAFF
J gene: TRBJ1-1
V gene: TRBV19
D gene: NA
clone size: few

CDR3 DNA: TGTGCCAGCACGGAACTAGCGGGGGTTCAAGAGACCCAGTACTTC
CDR3 protein: CASTELAGVQETQYF
J gene: TRBJ2-5
V gene: TRBV9
D gene: TRBD2
clone size: NA

CDR3 DNA: TGTGCCAGCAGCCCTATCGAGGTAGAGCCGGACAGGGGTGAAGAGACCCAGTACTTC
CDR3 protein: CASSPIEVEPDRGEETQYF
J gene: TRBJ2-5
V gene: TRBV7-9
D gene: TRBD1
clone size: NA

CDR3 DNA: TGTGCCTGGAATGGGGGGGCTGGAAACACCATATATTTT
CDR3 protein: CAWNGGAGNTIYF
J gene: TRBJ1-3
V gene: TRBV30
D gene: NA
clone size: NA

CDR3 DNA: TGCGCCAGCAGCCTAACAGGGGACTCCTACGAGCAGTACTTC
CDR3 protein: CASSLTGDSYEQYF
J gene: TRBJ2-7
V gene: TRBV5-1
D gene: TRBD1
clone size: NA

CDR3 DNA: TGTGCCAGTAGTTCCACAGGGACCGGGGCCAACGTCCTGACTTTC
CDR3 protein: CASSSTGTGANVLTF
J gene: TRBJ2-6
V gene: TRBV19
D gene: NA
clone size: NA

CDR3 DNA: TGTGCCAGCAGCCAAGAGAGGCACAACGAGCAGTACTTC
CDR3 protein: CASSQERHNEQYF
J gene: TRBJ2-7
V gene: TRBV14
D gene: NA
clone size: NA

CDR3 DNA: TGTGCCAGTAGCCGCTTGGCGCCCCAGCATTTT
CDR3 protein: CASSRLAPQHF
J gene: TRBJ1-5
V gene: TRBV19
D gene: NA
clone size: NA

CDR3 DNA: TGTGCCAGCAGCACCGACAGGGAAGAGCAGTTCTTC
CDR3 protein: CASSTDREEQFF
J gene: TRBJ2-1
V gene: TRBV9
D gene: TRBD1
clone size: once

CDR3 DNA: TGTGCCAGCAGCCCCTTTGAAGTGAGTGGAAACACCATATATTTT
CDR3 protein: CASSPFEVSGNTIYF
J gene: TRBJ1-3
V gene: TRBV9
D gene: NA
clone size: once

CDR3 DNA: TGTGCCAGCAGCTTAGGCAAAAATAGGCGGAGGGGCACAGATACGCAGTATTTT
CDR3 protein: CASSLGKNRRRGTDTQYF
J gene: TRBJ2-3
V gene: TRBV11-2
D gene: NA
clone size: NA

CDR3 DNA: TGCGCCAGAGGCCCGACAGAATACTATGGCTACACCTTC
CDR3 protein: CARGPTEYYGYTF
J gene: TRBJ1-2
V gene: TRBV23-1
D gene: NA
clone size: NA

CDR3 DNA: TGTGCCAGTGCCCCCTCGGGACAGATCTACGAGCAGTACTTC
CDR3 protein: CASAPSGQIYEQYF
J gene: TRBJ2-7
V gene: TRBV19
D gene: TRBD1
clone size: NA

CDR3 DNA: TGTGCCAGCTCACCCATGCGGGGGGGCGAAGATACGCAGTATTTT
CDR3 protein: CASSPMRGGEDTQYF
J gene: TRBJ2-3
V gene: TRBV18
D gene: TRBD2
clone size: NA

CDR3 DNA: TGCGCCAGCAGCCCCCGGTCGACGTCGGGCTATGGCTACACCTTC
CDR3 protein: CASSPRSTSGYGYTF
J gene: TRBJ1-2
V gene: TRBV4-3
D gene: NA
clone size: NA

CDR3 DNA: TGTGCTAGCAGCTTGAGCCCCCTGGACGAGCAGTACTTC
CDR3 protein: CASSLSPLDEQYF
J gene: TRBJ2-7
V gene: TRBV7-7
D gene: NA
clone size: once

CDR3 DNA: TGTGCCAGCAGCTTATACCGGGGTCTCACAGATACGCAGTATTTT
CDR3 protein: CASSLYRGLTDTQYF
J gene: TRBJ2-3
V gene: TRBV7-2
D gene: NA
clone size: NA

CDR3 DNA: TGTGCCCGTAGGGACAGGTTTTTGCGAGAGCAGTACTTC
CDR3 protein: CARRDRFLREQYF
J gene: TRBJ2-7
V gene: TRBV21-1
D gene: NA
clone size: NA

CDR3 DNA: TGCAGCGTTGCCACTCACCCCCAGGGGCGAATCTACGAGCAGTACTTC
CDR3 protein: CSVATHPQGRIYEQYF
J gene: TRBJ2-7
V gene: TRBV29-1
D gene: NA
clone size: NA

CDR3 DNA: TGTGCCAGCACCCCCGGAGGGTCTACCGGGGAGCTGTTTTTT
CDR3 protein: CASTPGGSTGELFF
J gene: TRBJ2-2
V gene: TRBV7-9
D gene: NA
clone size: NA

CDR3 DNA: TGTGCCAGCAGCGCTGTAGCGGGGGTCACAGATACGCAGTATTTT
CDR3 protein: CASSAVAGVTDTQYF
J gene: TRBJ2-3
V gene: TRBV9
D gene: TRBD2
clone size: NA

CDR3 DNA: TGTGCCAGCAGTTTATATGCGGGGGGGCCCGCAGATACGCAGTATTTT
CDR3 protein: CASSLYAGGPADTQYF
J gene: TRBJ2-3
V gene: TRBV27
D gene: TRBD2
clone size: NA

CDR3 DNA: TGTGCCAGCAGTGAAGGGTTGTCGGGGGGGCCAGGTCCCTACAATGAGCAGTTCTTC
CDR3 protein: CASSEGLSGGPGPYNEQFF
J gene: TRBJ2-1
V gene: TRBV6-1
D gene: TRBD2
clone size: NA

CDR3 DNA: TGTGCCAGTAGTTCTCTAGCGGGGGGGTCCTACAATGAGCAGTTCTTC
CDR3 protein: CASSSLAGGSYNEQFF
J gene: TRBJ2-1
V gene: TRBV19
D gene: TRBD2
clone size: NA

CDR3 DNA: TGCGCCAGCAGCCCGAGAGGGACTAATGAAAAACTGTTTTTT
CDR3 protein: CASSPRGTNEKLFF
J gene: TRBJ1-4
V gene: TRBV5-1
D gene: NA
clone size: once

CDR3 DNA: TGTGCCAGTAGTATAGGGTGGACAGGGGGCGACGACTATGGCTACACCTTC
CDR3 protein: CASSIGWTGGDDYGYTF
J gene: TRBJ1-2
V gene: TRBV19
D gene: TRBD1
clone size: NA

CDR3 DNA: TGTGCCAGCAGCTTCACTAACTCCTACGAGCAGTACTTC
CDR3 protein: CASSFTNSYEQYF
J gene: TRBJ2-7
V gene: TRBV7-2
D gene: NA
clone size: NA

CDR3 DNA: TGTGCCTGGAGCAGGACAGGGAACAATCAGCCCCAGCATTTT
CDR3 protein: CAWSRTGNNQPQHF
J gene: TRBJ1-5
V gene: TRBV30
D gene: TRBD1
clone size: NA

CDR3 DNA: TGTGCCAGCAGTCCAGGAGGGGGCGTCTACGAGCAGTACTTC
CDR3 protein: CASSPGGGVYEQYF
J gene: TRBJ2-7
V gene: TRBV7-9
D gene: NA
clone size: NA

CDR3 DNA: TGTGCCAGTAGTATCCGGGACAGGGGAGGCTACGAGCAGTACTTC
CDR3 protein: CASSIRDRGGYEQYF
J gene: TRBJ2-7
V gene: TRBV19
D gene: TRBD1
clone size: NA

CDR3 DNA: TGCGCCAGCAGCCAAGTACAGGGCACTGGGGCCAACGTCCTGACTTTC
CDR3 protein: CASSQVQGTGANVLTF
J gene: TRBJ2-6
V gene: TRBV4-3
D gene: NA
clone size: NA

CDR3 DNA: TGTGCCAGCAGTCGACAGGACAGGGGTGTTCAAGAGACCCAGTACTTC
CDR3 protein: CASSRQDRGVQETQYF
J gene: TRBJ2-5
V gene: TRBV2
D gene: TRBD1
clone size: NA

CDR3 DNA: TGTGCCAGCAGCCAAGGACAGGGGCCCTACGAGCAGTACTTC
CDR3 protein: CASSQGQGPYEQYF
J gene: TRBJ2-7
V gene: TRBV14
D gene: TRBD1
clone size: NA

CDR3 DNA: TGTGCCAGCAGCCGGGAGGGGGCAGCTCTCTCTGGAAACACCATATATTTT
CDR3 protein: CASSREGAALSGNTIYF
J gene: TRBJ1-3
V gene: TRBV5-5
D gene: TRBD1
clone size: NA

CDR3 DNA: TGTGCCTGGAGACCCTCAAGCAACTATGGCTACACCTTC
CDR3 protein: CAWRPSSNYGYTF
J gene: TRBJ1-2
V gene: TRBV30
D gene: NA
clone size: NA

CDR3 DNA: TGTGCCTGGAAGGGGTCTGGAAACACCATATATTTT
CDR3 protein: CAWKGSGNTIYF
J gene: TRBJ1-3
V gene: TRBV30
D gene: NA
clone size: NA

CDR3 DNA: TGTGCCAGCAGTTTAAGGGAGGTACCAGGGGGCCCCATGAGCAATCAGCCCCAGCATTTT
CDR3 protein: CASSLREVPGGPMSNQPQHF
J gene: TRBJ1-5
V gene: TRBV27
D gene: TRBD1
clone size: NA

CDR3 DNA: TGTGCCTGGAGTGTACTAGCCTACGAGCAGTACTTC
CDR3 protein: CAWSVLAYEQYF
J gene: TRBJ2-7
V gene: TRBV30
D gene: NA
clone size: NA

CDR3 DNA: TGTGCCAGCAATACTGGACAGGGGGCCGGCATTCAGTACTTC
CDR3 protein: CASNTGQGAGIQYF
J gene: TRBJ2-4
V gene: TRBV6-5
D gene: TRBD1
clone size: NA

CDR3 DNA: TGTGCCAGTAGTAGCAGGGCCGACACCGGGGAGCTGTTTTTT
CDR3 protein: CASSSRADTGELFF
J gene: TRBJ2-2
V gene: TRBV19
D gene: NA
clone size: NA

CDR3 DNA: TGTGCCAGCAGTTACTCGTCAGGGGGCCATGGCTACACCTTC
CDR3 protein: CASSYSSGGHGYTF
J gene: TRBJ1-2
V gene: TRBV6-6
D gene: TRBD1
clone size: NA

CDR3 DNA: TGTGCCAGTAGTCTCGGCAGGCGGGATGAGCAGTTCTTC
CDR3 protein: CASSLGRRDEQFF
J gene: TRBJ2-1
V gene: TRBV19
D gene: NA
clone size: NA

CDR3 DNA: TGCGCCAGCAGCAGGGCTCAGGGTACGCAGTATTTT
CDR3 protein: CASSRAQGTQYF
J gene: TRBJ2-3
V gene: TRBV5-1
D gene: NA
clone size: NA

CDR3 DNA: TGTGCCAGTAAAGACAGGGGGCGCGGATATGGCTACACCTTC
CDR3 protein: CASKDRGRGYGYTF
J gene: TRBJ1-2
V gene: TRBV19
D gene: TRBD1
clone size: once

CDR3 DNA: TGTGCCAGCAGTATCTTGACTAGCGGGGGCTACGAGCAGTACTTC
CDR3 protein: CASSILTSGGYEQYF
J gene: TRBJ2-7
V gene: TRBV27
D gene: TRBD2
clone size: NA

CDR3 DNA: TGTGCCACCAGCAGAGATATTCCGGGAAATGTTGGAAACACCATATATTTT
CDR3 protein: CATSRDIPGNVGNTIYF
J gene: TRBJ1-3
V gene: TRBV15
D gene: NA
clone size: NA

CDR3 DNA: TGCGCCAGCACTTATGGGGGGGTTACATCCTACGAGCAGTACTTC
CDR3 protein: CASTYGGVTSYEQYF
J gene: TRBJ2-7
V gene: TRBV5-1
D gene: TRBD2
clone size: NA

CDR3 DNA: TGCGCCAGCAGCTTGGCCGGTGGGGCTGCCTACGAGCAGTACTTC
CDR3 protein: CASSLAGGAAYEQYF
J gene: TRBJ2-7
V gene: TRBV5-1
D gene: NA
clone size: NA